One and the same sample provided the 19 T cell receptor beta chains below, sequenced in a study of PD-1 blockade in mismatch repair-deficient tumors. Only in-frame clones appear in the TCRdb table, and some are missing; sequencing was by immunoSEQ multiplex PCR. The sample records 50,000 or so clones, approximately 80% being singletons. The input for sequencing was PBMCs, taken before pembrolizumab treatment. Every receptor here comes from an adult with mismatch repair-deficient cancer.

The gene calls are TRBV7-2 and TRBJ1-2; D gene uncertain. The CDR3 is 15 residues long. Trimming cost V 1 base and J 2 bases, with 11 bases left between them. The germline CDR1 and CDR2 sequences are SGHTA and FQGNSA. In nucleotides, the CDR3 is TGTGCCAGCAGCTTAGGTTTAGTAAGGAACTATGGCTACACCTTC. Amino acid sequence: CASSLGLVRNYGYTF. Full variable domain (remainder filled in from reference TRBV7-2 and TRBJ1-2): GAGVSQSPSNKVTEKGKDVELRCDPISGHTALYWYRQSLGQGLEFLIYFQGNSAPDKSGLPSDRFSAERTGGSVSTLTIQRTQQEDSAVYLCASSLGLVRNYGYTFGSGTRLTVV.

The rearrangement uses TRBV28 and TRBJ2-1, with D possibly being TRBD1 (5 bases). Germline V CDR1 and CDR2: MDHEN, SYDVKM. V was pared by 1 base and J by 7 bases, with 11 bases between. This CDR3 comprises 14 residues. The CDR3 here is CASSLSQGINEQFF. Here the CDR3 DNA reads TGTGCCAGCAGTTTATCCCAGGGTATTAATGAGCAGTTCTTC.

There are a few counts of this clone. The chain employs TRBV5-1 and TRBJ2-2; D call uncertain. The CDR3 extends over 15 amino acids. V lost 0 bases and J 0 bases, leaving 6 bases between the germline ends. Germline values: CDR1 SGHRS, CDR2 YFSETQ. CDR3 sequence (DNA): TGCGCCAGCAGCTTGGGGGTGTCGAACACCGGGGAGCTGTTTTTT. It encodes CASSLGVSNTGELFF.

This chain joins TRBV10-3 and TRBJ2-6; possibly TRBD1 for D (6 bases). The CDR3 runs to 19 residues. V lost 0 bases, J lost 0 bases, and 15 bases lay in between. Per the germline V gene, CDR1 is ENHRY and CDR2 is SYGVKD. The CDR3 is CAISESGQSISSGANVLTF. The CDR3, as DNA: TGTGCCATCAGTGAGTCCGGACAGTCGATCAGCTCTGGGGCCAACGTCCTGACTTTC.

This clone has a single count. The V call is TRBV11-2, the J call TRBJ2-7; the match to TRBD2 covers 7 bases. The ends lost 0 bases at V and 0 bases at J; junction bases unmatched: 5. There are 16 residues in the CDR3. CDR1 SGHAT and CDR2 FQNNGV come from the germline V gene. The CDR3 DNA reads as TGTGCCAGCAGCTTAGAATGGGAGGGTTCCTCCTACGAGCAGTACTTC. Encoded protein: CASSLEWEGSSYEQYF.

This sequence joins TRBV19 and TRBJ1-1; D is unresolved. Trimming pared 1 base from V and 1 base from J, leaving 4 bases between. Germline V gene lookup returns CDR1 LNHDA and CDR2 SQIVND (reference sequence). CDR3 length equals 13 residues. CDR3 amino acids: CASSIGGNTEAFF. The CDR3 nucleotides read TGTGCCAGTAGTATAGGTGGGAACACTGAAGCTTTCTTT. The full variable domain, in which reference TRBV19 and TRBJ1-1 provide the parts outside the CDR3, is DGGITQSPKYLFRKEGQNVTLSCEQNLNHDAMYWYRQDPGQGLRLIYYSQIVNDFQKGDIAEGYSVSREKKESFPLTVTSAQKNPTAFYLCASSIGGNTEAFFGQGTRLTVV.

This clone counts as medium-sized (0.01 to 0.1%). CDR3 loop: CASSFAGSGANVLTF. The CDR3 DNA reads TGTGCCAGCAGTTTTGCCGGATCTGGGGCCAACGTCCTGACTTTC. The genes are TRBV6-5 and TRBJ2-6; D ambiguous. This CDR3 region has 15 residues. Germline V CDR1 and CDR2: MNHEY, SVGAGI. V was pared by 4 bases and J by 1 base, with 8 bases between.

The chain employs TRBV18 and TRBJ1-1; D is unresolved. Germline lookup yields CDR1 KGHSH and CDR2 LQKENI. The CDR3 covers 14 residues. V was cut by 2 bases and J by 1 base, with 8 bases left in between. The CDR3 bases are TGTGCCAGCTCACCAGCAGTTTCGAACACTGAAGCTTTCTTT. As protein: CASSPAVSNTEAFF.

The chain is built from TRBV13 and TRBJ1-2, with D possibly being TRBD1 (5 bases). Germline V gives CDR1 PRHDT, CDR2 FYEKMQ (reference sequence). The CDR3 runs 14 residues. V lost 1 base, J lost 4 bases, and 10 bases lay in between. In DNA form, the CDR3 reads TGTGCCAGCAGCTTAGTTGGGACGGGCTATGGCTACACCTTC. Protein: CASSLVGTGYGYTF.

The chain has TRBV5-4 and TRBJ1-2; TRBD1 is a possible D gene (6 bases). CDR1 and CDR2 from the germline V gene are SGHNT and YYREEE (reference sequence). V lost 4 bases and J lost 8, with 15 bases in between. The CDR3 has 13 residues. This CDR3 reads CASSDNRVGGYTF. DNA for the CDR3: TGTGCCAGCAGCGACAACAGGGTCGGAGGCTACACCTTC.

This chain links TRBV7-9 with TRBJ2-6; possibly TRBD1 for D (5 bases). CDR3 length equals 16 residues. The germline CDR1 and CDR2 sequences are SEHNR and FQNEAQ (reference sequence). V lost 2 bases, J lost 0 bases, and 8 bases lay in between. The CDR3 sequence: CASSLTGNSGANVLTF. CDR3 sequence (DNA): TGTGCCAGCAGCTTAACAGGAAACTCTGGGGCCAACGTCCTGACTTTC.

The CDR3 DNA is TGTGCCAGTAGTACACAAAGAGCCAATCAGCCCCAGCATTTT. Protein product: CASSTQRANQPQHF. The rearrangement uses TRBV19 and TRBJ1-5; the D is unclear. V was trimmed by 4 bases and J by 3 bases, leaving 10 bases between them. Germline CDR1 is LNHDA and CDR2 is SQIVND (reference sequence). The CDR3 sequence is 14 residues long.

The V and J genes are TRBV30 and TRBJ2-1, with TRBD2 identical over 10 bases. From germline, CDR1 is GTSNPN and CDR2 SVGIG (reference sequence). V shed 0 bases and J 8 bases; nucleotides not matched to a gene: 7. This CDR3 has 15 amino acids. The chain's CDR3 is CAWSVGIAGGYEQFF. The DNA for the CDR3 is TGTGCCTGGAGTGTAGGAATAGCGGGAGGATATGAGCAGTTCTTC.

The V gene is TRBV9, the J gene TRBJ1-1; no firm D call. Germline CDR1 SGDLS, CDR2 YYNGEE. The CDR3 runs 16 residues. The germline V and J ends were trimmed by 0 bases and 2 bases, with 14 bases remaining between them. This CDR3 is CASSVVESGPNTEAFF. CDR3 nucleotides: TGTGCCAGCAGCGTAGTCGAATCAGGTCCCAACACTGAAGCTTTCTTT.

This clone was detected once. This chain links TRBV29-1 with TRBJ1-5; TRBD1 agrees at 10 bases. The CDR3 length is 13 residues. The trim removed 6 bases at V and 6 bases at J, leaving 5 bases unmatched. Germline V gene lookup returns CDR1 SQVTM and CDR2 ANQGSEA. CDR3 nucleotide sequence: TGCAGCGTCGAGACAGGGGGCGGTCAGCCCCAGCATTTT. Amino acid sequence: CSVETGGGQPQHF.

The chain joins TRBV30 to TRBJ2-7, with D unclear. Trimming pared 1 base from V and 2 bases from J, leaving 9 bases between. Germline CDR1 is GTSNPN and CDR2 is SVGIG (reference sequence). This CDR3 has 13 residues. CDR3 in DNA: TGTGCCTGGAGTGGGGGTGATGCCTACGAGCAGTACTTC. It encodes CAWSGGDAYEQYF.

This clone has just a few counts. The chain couples TRBV5-1 to TRBJ1-2; 10 bases fit TRBD1. The CDR3 contains 15 residues. CDR1 and CDR2 from the germline V gene are SGHRS and YFSETQ. Trimming cost V 7 bases and J 2 bases; bases outside gene matches: 8. In DNA form, the CDR3 reads TGCGCCAGCCGGGACAGGGGTTCTTACAACTATGGCTACACCTTC. Translated, it gives CASRDRGSYNYGYTF. Using reference TRBV5-1 and TRBJ1-2 for the parts outside the CDR3, the full variable domain is KAGVTQTPRYLIKTRGQQVTLSCSPISGHRSVSWYQQTPGQGLQFLFEYFSETQRNKGNFPGRFSGRQFSNSRSEMNVSTLELGDSALYLCASRDRGSYNYGYTFGSGTRLTVV.

The chain employs TRBV5-1 and TRBJ1-1; the match to TRBD1 covers 7 bases. Germline V gene sequence: CDR1 SGHRS, CDR2 YFSETQ. V lost 3 bases and J lost 1; bases outside the gene matches: 3. CDR3 length: 14 amino acids. The CDR3 DNA follows: TGCGCCAGCAGCTCAGACAGGGAGAACACTGAAGCTTTCTTT. Encoded protein: CASSSDRENTEAFF.

This rearrangement joins TRBV6-6 to TRBJ2-7; the D gene is possibly TRBD1 (5 bases). The CDR3 runs 15 residues. V lost 2 bases to trimming and J lost 5 bases, with 16 bases between them. Germline CDR1 and CDR2: MNHNY and SVGAGI (reference sequence). CDR3 sequence: CASSYGQGKGDEQYF. DNA for the CDR3: TGTGCCAGCAGTTACGGCCAGGGCAAAGGGGACGAGCAGTACTTC.